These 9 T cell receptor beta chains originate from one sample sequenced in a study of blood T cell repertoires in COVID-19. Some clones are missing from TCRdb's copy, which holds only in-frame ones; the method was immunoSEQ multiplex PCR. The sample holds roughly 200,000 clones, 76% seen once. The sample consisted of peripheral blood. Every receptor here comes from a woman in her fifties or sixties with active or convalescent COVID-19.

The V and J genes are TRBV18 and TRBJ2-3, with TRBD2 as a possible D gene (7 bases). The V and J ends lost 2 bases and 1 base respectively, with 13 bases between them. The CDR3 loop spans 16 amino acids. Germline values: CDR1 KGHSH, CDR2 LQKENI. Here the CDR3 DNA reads TGTGCCAGCTCACCAGGGGGCGCGGGGGGCACAGATACGCAGTATTTT. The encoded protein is CASSPGGAGGTDTQYF.

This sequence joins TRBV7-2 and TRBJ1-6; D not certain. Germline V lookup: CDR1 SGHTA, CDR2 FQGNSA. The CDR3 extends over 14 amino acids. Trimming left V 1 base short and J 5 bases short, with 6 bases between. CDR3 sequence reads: CASSLVANNSPLHF. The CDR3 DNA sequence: TGTGCCAGCAGCTTAGTTGCGAATAATTCACCCCTCCACTTT.

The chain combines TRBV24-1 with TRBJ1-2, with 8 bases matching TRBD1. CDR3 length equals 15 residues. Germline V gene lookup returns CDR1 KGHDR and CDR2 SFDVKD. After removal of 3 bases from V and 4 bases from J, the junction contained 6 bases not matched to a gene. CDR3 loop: CATSDSDRGSYGYTF. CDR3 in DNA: TGTGCCACCAGTGATAGCGACAGGGGTAGCTATGGCTACACCTTC.

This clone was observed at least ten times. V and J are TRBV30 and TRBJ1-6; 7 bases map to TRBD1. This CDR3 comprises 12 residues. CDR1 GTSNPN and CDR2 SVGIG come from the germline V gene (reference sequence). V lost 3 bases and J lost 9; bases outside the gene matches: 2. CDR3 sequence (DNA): TGTGCCTGGAGGAGGGACAGTTCACCCCTCCACTTT. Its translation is CAWRRDSSPLHF.

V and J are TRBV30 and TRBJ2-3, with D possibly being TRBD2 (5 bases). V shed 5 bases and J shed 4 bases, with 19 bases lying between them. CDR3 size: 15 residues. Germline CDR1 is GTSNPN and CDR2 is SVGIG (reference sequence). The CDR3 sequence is CAWGVGVRFPDTQYF. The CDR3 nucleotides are TGTGCCTGGGGAGTGGGAGTAAGATTTCCAGATACGCAGTATTTT.

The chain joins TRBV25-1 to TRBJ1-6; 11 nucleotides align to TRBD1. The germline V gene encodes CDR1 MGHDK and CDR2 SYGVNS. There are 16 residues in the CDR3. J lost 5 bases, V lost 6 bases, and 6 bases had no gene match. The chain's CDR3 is CASRMGTGGHNSPLHF. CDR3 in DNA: TGTGCCAGCAGGATGGGGACAGGGGGTCATAATTCACCCCTCCACTTT.

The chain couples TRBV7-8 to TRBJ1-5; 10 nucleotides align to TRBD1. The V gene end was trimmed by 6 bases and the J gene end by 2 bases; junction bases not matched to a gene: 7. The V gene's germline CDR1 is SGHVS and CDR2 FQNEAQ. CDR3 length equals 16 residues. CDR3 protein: CASRQTGGRGNQPQHF. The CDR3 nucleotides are TGTGCCAGCAGGCAGACAGGGGGCAGGGGCAATCAGCCCCAGCATTTT.

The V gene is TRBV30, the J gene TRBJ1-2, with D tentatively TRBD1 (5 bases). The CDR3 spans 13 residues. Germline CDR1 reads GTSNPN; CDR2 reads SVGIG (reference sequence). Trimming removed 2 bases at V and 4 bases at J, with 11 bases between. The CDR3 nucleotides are TGTGCCTGGAGTCCCCGGGGGGGCTATGGCTACACCTTC. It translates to CAWSPRGGYGYTF.

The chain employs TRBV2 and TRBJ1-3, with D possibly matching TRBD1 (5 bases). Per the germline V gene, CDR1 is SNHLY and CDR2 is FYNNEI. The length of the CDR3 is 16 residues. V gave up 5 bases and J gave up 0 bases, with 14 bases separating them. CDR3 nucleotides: TGTGCCAGCAGTATCCACAGGACCGGCTCTGGAAACACCATATATTTT. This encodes CASSIHRTGSGNTIYF.